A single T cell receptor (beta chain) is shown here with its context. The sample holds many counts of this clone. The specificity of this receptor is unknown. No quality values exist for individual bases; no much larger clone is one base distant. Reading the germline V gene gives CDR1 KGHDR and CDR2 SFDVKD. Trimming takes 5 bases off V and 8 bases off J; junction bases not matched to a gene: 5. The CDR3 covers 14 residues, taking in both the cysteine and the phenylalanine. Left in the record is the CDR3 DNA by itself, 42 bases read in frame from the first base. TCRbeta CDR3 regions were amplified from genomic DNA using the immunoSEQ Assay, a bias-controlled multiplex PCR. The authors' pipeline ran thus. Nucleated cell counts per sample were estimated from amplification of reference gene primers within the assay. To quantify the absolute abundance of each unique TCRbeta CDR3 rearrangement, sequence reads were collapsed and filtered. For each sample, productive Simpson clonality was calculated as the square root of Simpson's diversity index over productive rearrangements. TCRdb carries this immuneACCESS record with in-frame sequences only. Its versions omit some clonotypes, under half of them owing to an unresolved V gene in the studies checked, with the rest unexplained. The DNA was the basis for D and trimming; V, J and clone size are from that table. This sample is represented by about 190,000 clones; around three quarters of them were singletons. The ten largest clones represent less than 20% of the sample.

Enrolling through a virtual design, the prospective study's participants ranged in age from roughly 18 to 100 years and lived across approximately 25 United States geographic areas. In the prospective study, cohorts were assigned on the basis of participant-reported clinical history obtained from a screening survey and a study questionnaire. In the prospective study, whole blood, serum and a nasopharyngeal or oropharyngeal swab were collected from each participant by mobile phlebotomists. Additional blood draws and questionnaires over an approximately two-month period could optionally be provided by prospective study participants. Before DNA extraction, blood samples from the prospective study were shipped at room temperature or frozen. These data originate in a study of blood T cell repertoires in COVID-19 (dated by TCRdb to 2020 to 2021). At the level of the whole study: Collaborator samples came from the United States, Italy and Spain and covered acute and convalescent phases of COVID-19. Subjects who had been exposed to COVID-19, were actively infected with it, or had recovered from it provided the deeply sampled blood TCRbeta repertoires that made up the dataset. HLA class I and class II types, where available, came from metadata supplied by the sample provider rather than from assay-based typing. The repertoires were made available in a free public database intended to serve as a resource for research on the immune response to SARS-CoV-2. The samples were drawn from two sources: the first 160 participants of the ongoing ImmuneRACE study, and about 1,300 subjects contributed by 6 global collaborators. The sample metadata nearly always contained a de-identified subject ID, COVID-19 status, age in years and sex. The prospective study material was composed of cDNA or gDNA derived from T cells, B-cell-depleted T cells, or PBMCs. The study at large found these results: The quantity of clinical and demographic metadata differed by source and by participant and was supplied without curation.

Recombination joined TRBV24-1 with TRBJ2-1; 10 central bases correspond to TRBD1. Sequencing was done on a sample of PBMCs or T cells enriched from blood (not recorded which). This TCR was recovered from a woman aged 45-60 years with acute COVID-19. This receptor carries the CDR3 CATSGDRGYHEQFF. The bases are TGTGCCACCAGTGGGGACAGGGGATACCATGAGCAGTTCTTC.